The rows below give T cell receptor beta chains drawn from one sample of a study of beta chain features in type 1 diabetes. Produced via immunoSEQ multiplex PCR; TCRdb's table is partial and in-frame only. The repertoire has about half a million clones, about 30% of them found once; the top ten carry around 0.065%. The sequencing sample was made of naive CD4+ T cells from blood. The receptors were gathered from a man aged 18 to 30 in good health. Both conserved end residues are part of each CDR3. The D gene is left open where the match is weak. Clone size is given for some rows only: seen once, a few or many times, or a class if the clone is expanded.

V gene: TRBV29-1; clone size: -; J gene: TRBJ2-7; D gene: TRBD1; CDR3 DNA: TGCAGCGTTGAAGGGACAGGGGGCGAGCAGTACTTC; CDR3 protein: CSVEGTGGEQYF
V gene: TRBV4-3; clone size: -; J gene: TRBJ2-3; D gene: -; CDR3 DNA: TGCGCCAGCAGCGTGGAAGGCACAGATACGCAGTATTTT; CDR3 protein: CASSVEGTDTQYF
V gene: TRBV9; clone size: -; J gene: TRBJ2-2; D gene: TRBD2; CDR3 DNA: TGTGCCAGCAGCGCGTCTAGCGGGAACACCGGGGAGCTGTTTTTT; CDR3 protein: CASSASSGNTGELFF
V gene: TRBV18; clone size: -; J gene: TRBJ2-5; D gene: TRBD2; CDR3 DNA: TGTGCCAGCTCACCTGCTTCGCTAGCGGCCCAAGAGACCCAGTACTTC; CDR3 protein: CASSPASLAAQETQYF
V gene: TRBV15; clone size: few; J gene: TRBJ2-7; D gene: -; CDR3 DNA: TGTGCCACCAGCAGAGATTATGCCACCAACTACGAGCAGTACTTC; CDR3 protein: CATSRDYATNYEQYF
V gene: TRBV25-1; clone size: -; J gene: TRBJ2-7; D gene: TRBD2; CDR3 DNA: TGTGCCAGCAGTAGGGGACTAGCGGGAGACGAGCAGTACTTC; CDR3 protein: CASSRGLAGDEQYF
V gene: TRBV9; clone size: -; J gene: TRBJ2-5; D gene: -; CDR3 DNA: TGTGCCAGCAGCCCTCATCAGGGGCAAGAGACCCAGTACTTC; CDR3 protein: CASSPHQGQETQYF
V gene: TRBV7-9; clone size: few; J gene: TRBJ1-5; D gene: -; CDR3 DNA: TGTGCCAGCAGCCAAACGGGTTTGTGGCCCCAGCATTTT; CDR3 protein: CASSQTGLWPQHF
V gene: TRBV5-1; clone size: -; J gene: TRBJ2-1; D gene: -; CDR3 DNA: TGCGCCAGCAGCTCCGAGACTTTATCCTACAATGAGCAGTTCTTC; CDR3 protein: CASSSETLSYNEQFF
V gene: TRBV30; clone size: few; J gene: TRBJ1-1; D gene: TRBD1; CDR3 DNA: TGTGCCTGGACAGGGGGCATTGAAGCTTTCTTT; CDR3 protein: CAWTGGIEAFF
V gene: TRBV18; clone size: -; J gene: TRBJ2-7; D gene: -; CDR3 DNA: TGTGCCAGCTCACCTCAAGTCTCCTACGAGCAGTACTTC; CDR3 protein: CASSPQVSYEQYF
V gene: TRBV4-3; clone size: few; J gene: TRBJ2-7; D gene: -; CDR3 DNA: TGCGCCAGCAGCCAAGAGAGGAGTGGTGGCGACGAGCAGTACTTC; CDR3 protein: CASSQERSGGDEQYF